The entry below describes one T cell receptor beta chain. Its cognate antigen is unknown. The data belong to a study of graft-versus-host responses after intestinal transplantation. At the level of the study: As for transplant type, recipients had multivisceral, liver-intestinal, or isolated intestinal grafts. The whole recipient group had anti-thymocyte globulin induction followed by tacrolimus and steroids for around 3 years. Points from the study as a whole: Patients who carried graft-donor T cell macrochimerism also had high graft-versus-host to host-versus-graft clonal ratios in their allografts. GvH clones turned up in recipient marrow; some had shown up first in ileum or blood.

Assay used: immunoSEQ multiplex PCR; TCRdb lists only in-frame clones, some missing. The repertoire holds 90,000 to 120,000 clones, with approximately 86% as singletons. There are 14 residues in the CDR3. Trimming removed 2 bases at V and 2 bases at J, with 9 bases between. Looked up from germline, CDR1 is GTSNPN and CDR2 is SVGIG (reference sequence). Sequences were derived from unstimulated CD4+ T cells sorted from spleen or lymph node cells, sampled before transplant. The sequence derives from a human donor who was the organ donor for an intestinal transplant. The gene calls are TRBV30 and TRBJ2-2; TRBD1 might be the D (5 bases). CDR3: CAWSTGINTGELFF. In DNA form, the CDR3 reads TGTGCCTGGAGTACAGGTATCAACACCGGGGAGCTGTTTTTT.